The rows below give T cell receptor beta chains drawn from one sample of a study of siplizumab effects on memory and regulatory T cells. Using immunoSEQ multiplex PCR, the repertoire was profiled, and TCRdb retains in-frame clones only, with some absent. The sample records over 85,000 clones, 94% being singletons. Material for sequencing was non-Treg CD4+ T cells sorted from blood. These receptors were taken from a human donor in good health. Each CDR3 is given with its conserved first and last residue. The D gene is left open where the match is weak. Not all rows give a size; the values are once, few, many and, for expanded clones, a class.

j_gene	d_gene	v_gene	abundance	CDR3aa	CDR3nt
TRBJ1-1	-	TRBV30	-	CAWSVQLGLEAFF	TGTGCCTGGAGTGTACAACTGGGGTTGGAGGCTTTCTTT
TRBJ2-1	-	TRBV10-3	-	CAISRGSSGNEQFF	TGTGCCATCTCGAGGGGGTCTAGCGGCAATGAGCAGTTCTTC
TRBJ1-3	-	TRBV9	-	CASSVEGFSGNTIYF	TGTGCCAGCAGCGTAGAAGGATTCTCTGGAAACACCATATATTTT
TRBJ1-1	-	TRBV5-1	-	CASRPGHLSTEAFF	TGCGCCAGCAGACCCGGACATCTCTCGACTGAAGCTTTCTTT
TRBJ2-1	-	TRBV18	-	CASSLYGTSYNEQFF	TGTGCCAGCTCACTCTACGGGACTTCATACAATGAGCAGTTCTTC
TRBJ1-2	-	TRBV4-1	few	CASSQVRTAYGYTF	TGCGCCAGCAGCCAAGTTCGGACAGCCTATGGCTACACCTTC
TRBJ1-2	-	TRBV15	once	CATSIDFNYGYTF	TGTGCCACCAGCATTGACTTTAACTATGGCTACACCTTC
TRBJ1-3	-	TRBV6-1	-	CASNISPRVYF	TGTGCCAGCAACATAAGTCCCCGGGTATATTTT
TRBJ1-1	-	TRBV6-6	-	CASSYSGLTEAFF	TGTGCCAGCAGTTACTCCGGGTTGACTGAAGCTTTCTTT
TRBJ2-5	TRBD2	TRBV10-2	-	CASRGLAGELETQYF	TGCGCCAGCAGAGGACTAGCGGGGGAGTTGGAGACCCAGTACTTC
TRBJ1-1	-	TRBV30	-	CAWSVGPNTEAFF	TGTGCCTGGAGTGTAGGCCCGAACACTGAAGCTTTCTTT
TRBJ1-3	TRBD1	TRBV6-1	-	CASSKTGAPGNTIYF	TGTGCCAGCAGTAAGACAGGGGCCCCTGGAAACACCATATATTTT
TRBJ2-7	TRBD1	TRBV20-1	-	CSAETGGQYF	TGCAGTGCGGAGACAGGGGGCCAGTACTTC
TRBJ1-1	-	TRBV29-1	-	CSVVTVNTEAFF	TGCAGCGTTGTGACGGTGAACACTGAAGCTTTCTTT
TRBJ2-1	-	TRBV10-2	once	CASSDKVPGDEQFF	TGCGCCAGCAGTGACAAAGTTCCAGGGGATGAGCAGTTCTTC
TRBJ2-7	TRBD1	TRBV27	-	CASRPARDRGYEQYF	TGTGCCAGCAGGCCTGCCCGTGACAGGGGTTACGAGCAGTACTTC
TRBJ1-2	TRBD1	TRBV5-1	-	CASSFNRDRVDYGYTF	TGCGCCAGCAGTTTTAACCGGGACAGGGTTGACTATGGCTACACCTTC
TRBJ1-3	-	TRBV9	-	CASSVQASSGNTIYF	TGTGCCAGCAGCGTACAGGCGAGCTCTGGAAACACCATATATTTT
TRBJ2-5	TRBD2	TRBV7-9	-	CASSRTSGGPGAQYF	TGTGCCAGCAGCCGGACTAGCGGGGGACCGGGGGCCCAGTACTTC
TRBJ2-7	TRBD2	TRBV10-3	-	CAINLAGDDEQYF	TGTGCCATCAATCTAGCGGGGGACGACGAGCAGTACTTC
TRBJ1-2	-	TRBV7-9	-	CASSLVAEGYTF	TGTGCCAGCAGCTTAGTAGCAGAGGGCTACACCTTC
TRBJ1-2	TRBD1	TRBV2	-	CASSEAGTGAPGGYTF	TGTGCCAGCAGTGAAGCAGGGACAGGGGCCCCTGGGGGCTACACCTTC
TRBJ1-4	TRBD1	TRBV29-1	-	CSVVQGFWEKLFF	TGCAGCGTAGTACAGGGGTTTTGGGAAAAACTGTTTTTT
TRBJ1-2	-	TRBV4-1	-	CASSQVGKGQPGYTF	TGCGCCAGCAGCCAAGTAGGTAAGGGCCAGCCCGGCTACACCTTC
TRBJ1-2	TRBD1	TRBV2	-	CASSQGAEGYTF	TGTGCCAGCAGTCAGGGGGCGGAAGGCTACACCTTC
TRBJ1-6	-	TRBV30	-	CAWSRSTSNSPLHF	TGTGCCTGGAGTCGGTCTACGAGCAATTCACCCCTCCACTTT
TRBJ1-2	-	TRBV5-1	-	CASSFLTDYGYTF	TGCGCCAGCAGCTTCTTGACAGACTATGGCTACACCTTC
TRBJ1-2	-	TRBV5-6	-	CASSLAGSGYGYTF	TGTGCCAGCAGCCTGGCAGGATCTGGCTATGGCTACACCTTC
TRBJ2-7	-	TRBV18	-	CASSLDHEQYF	TGTGCCAGCTCACTAGACCACGAGCAGTACTTC
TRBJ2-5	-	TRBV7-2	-	CASSSAETQYF	TGTGCCAGCAGCTCGGCGGAGACCCAGTACTTC
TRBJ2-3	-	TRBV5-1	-	CASSLVAGEDTQYF	TGCGCCAGCAGCTTGGTGGCAGGGGAGGATACGCAGTATTTT
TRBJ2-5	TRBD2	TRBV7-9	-	CASSSVAGAEETQYF	TGTGCCAGCAGCTCCGTAGCGGGAGCAGAAGAGACCCAGTACTTC